One T cell receptor beta chain is described in this entry. These data originate in a study of identical twins. The CDR3 covers 14 residues. The V gene's germline CDR1 is KGHSH and CDR2 LQKENI. Trimming cost V 0 bases and J 6 bases, with 9 bases left between them. TCRdb redid the calling of the 5' RACE reads with MiXCR, one entry per CDR3 protein. Of 200,000 to 250,000 distinct CDR3 sequences in the sample, approximately 6.8% were seen once. In addition, the sample was reused for a study of yellow fever vaccine responses in identical twins.

The receptor comes from a woman aged 18-29 years in good health. The chain employs TRBV18 and TRBJ2-1; tentatively, D is TRBD1 (6 bases). Sequencing was carried out using CD8+ T cells sorted from blood. CDR3 sequence reads: CASSPPDRSNEQFF. The CDR3 DNA is TGTGCCAGCTCACCACCTGACAGGTCCAATGAGCAGTTCTTC.